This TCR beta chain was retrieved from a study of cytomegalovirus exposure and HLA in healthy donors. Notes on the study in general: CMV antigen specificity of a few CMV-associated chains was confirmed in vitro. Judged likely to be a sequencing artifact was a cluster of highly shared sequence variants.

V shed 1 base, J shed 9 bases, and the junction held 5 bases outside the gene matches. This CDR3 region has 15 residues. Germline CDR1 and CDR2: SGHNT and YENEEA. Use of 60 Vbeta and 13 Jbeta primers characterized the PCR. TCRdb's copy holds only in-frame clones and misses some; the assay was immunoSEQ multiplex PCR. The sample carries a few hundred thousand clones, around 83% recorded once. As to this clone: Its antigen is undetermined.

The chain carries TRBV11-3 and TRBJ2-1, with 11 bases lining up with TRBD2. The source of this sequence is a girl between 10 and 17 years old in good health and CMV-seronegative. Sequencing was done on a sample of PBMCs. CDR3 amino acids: CASSLASGGIGEQFF. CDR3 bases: TGTGCCAGCAGCTTAGCTAGCGGGGGGATCGGTGAGCAGTTCTTC. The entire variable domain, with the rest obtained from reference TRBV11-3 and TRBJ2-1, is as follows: EAGVVQSPRYKIIEKKQPVAFWCNPISGHNTLYWYLQNLGQGPELLIRYENEEAVDDSQLPKDRFSAERLKGVDSTLKIQPAELGDSAVYLCASSLASGGIGEQFFGPGTRLTVL.